A selection of T cell receptor beta chains follows, all from one sample in a study of CD4 T cells in relation to SARS-CoV-2 and coronaviruses. Which antigens these TCRs recognize remains unknown. The table came from immunoSEQ multiplex PCR; TCRdb's copy has only in-frame clones and leaves some out. The sample holds some 26,000 clones, 60% to 80% seen once. Material: CD4+ T cells from PBMCs, cultured in vitro. The receptors derive from a human donor in good health. CDR3s leave out the opening cysteine and the closing phenylalanine or tryptophan.

v_call cdr3_aa
TRBV7-8 ASTRGGNQPQH
TRBV2 ASSGSGQTGYT
TRBV7-2 ASSGQVDEKLF
TRBV6-5 ASRSGRAGFDEQF
TRBV7-2 ASSPRQVSTEAF
TRBV11-2 ASSWSRTSGGAEQF
TRBV4-2 ASSQETRSNQPQH
TRBV5-4 ASSPGLLGSYNEQF
TRBV11-2 ASSLEGGNTEAF
TRBV2 ASSLGRAAGQPQH
TRBV7-9 ASSLTGGGYEQY
TRBV2 ASSDPFSFGKNIQY
TRBV2 ASSVQDTQY
TRBV11-3 ASSLPQKTGTASYGYT
TRBV30 AWSVGSQETQY
TRBV18 ASSPEGGARQPQH
TRBV2 ASSEGPGRRNTIY
TRBV3-1/TRBV3-2 ASSQGISGARAF
TRBV6-5 ASRSGQTHQPQH
TRBV7-9 ASSTLDRSYEQY
TRBV7-6 ASSPLGGPPTNEKLF